The entry that follows covers one T cell receptor beta chain sequence. The antigen remains undetermined. The data were obtained in a study of cytomegalovirus exposure and HLA in healthy donors. Study conclusions and caveats: V- and J-gene trimming of TCR beta was linked (in a later analysis) to a missense DCLRE1C variant. The study found most TCR sequences rare, yet found some public TCRs in many donors.

Use of 60 Vbeta and 13 Jbeta primers characterized the PCR. The repertoire was sequenced with immunoSEQ multiplex PCR; TCRdb's copy has only in-frame clones and lacks some. The data hold 95,000 to 150,000 clones, with around 80% observed a single time. The length of the CDR3 is 15 residues. V was clipped by 4 bases and J by 7 bases, with 20 bases between them. The germline V gene has CDR1 LNHDA and CDR2 SQIVND (reference sequence). The chain links TRBV19 to TRBJ2-7; D might be TRBD2 (6 bases). The TCR originated in a man between 45 and 60 years old in good health and CMV-seronegative. The sample comprised PBMCs. This CDR3 reads CASSTPGTRAGEQYF. In DNA form, the CDR3 reads TGTGCCAGTAGTACCCCCGGGACGCGTGCGGGGGAGCAGTACTTC.